What follows are 31 T cell receptor beta chains derived from one specimen sequenced in a study of vaccination effects on CD4 cells after COVID-19. This table comes from immunoSEQ multiplex PCR, and its TCRdb copy is limited to in-frame clones, with some not included. The sample lists tens of thousands of clones, roughly three quarters occurring once. For these receptors, no antigen is known. CD4+ T cells specific for antigen were expanded with viral peptide pools by the ViraFEST assay before sequencing. The culture ran for about 10 days, and then CD4+ T cells were isolated. Participants each got two BNT162b2 or mRNA-1273 vaccine doses. The source material was CD4+ T cells from PBMCs cultured with HCoV-OC43 spike peptides, sampled after COVID-19 vaccination. Indicated subset: HCoV-OC43 spike overlapping peptide pool stimulation. These TCRs come from a human donor who received a COVID-19 vaccine.

This clone was observed a handful of times. The CDR3 bases are TGTGCCAGCAGCTTAGGGTCTGGTGATGAAAAACTGTTTTTT. This translates into CASSLGSGDEKLFF. The V gene is TRBV7-9, the J gene TRBJ1-4; unclear D gene. Germline V gene sequence: CDR1 SEHNR, CDR2 FQNEAQ (reference sequence). CDR3 size: 14 residues. Trimming stripped 1 base from V and 6 bases from J, with 9 bases between.

This clone was seen a few times. This chain uses TRBV5-6 with TRBJ1-6; D is uncertain. This CDR3 is built from 18 residues. The germline V and J ends were trimmed by 3 bases and 0 bases, with 16 bases remaining between them. Germline V gene data show CDR1 as SGHDT and CDR2 as YYEEEE. CDR3 sequence reads: CASSSRRVLLSYNSPLHF. Written as DNA, the CDR3 is TGTGCCAGCAGCTCCCGGAGGGTCCTGCTCTCCTATAATTCACCCCTCCACTTT.

The chain employs TRBV6-6 and TRBJ2-1; the match to TRBD2 covers 13 bases. The CDR3 sequence is 20 residues long. The junction had 15 bases not matched to a gene; V was cut back by 6 bases and J by 1 base. CDR1 is MNHNY and CDR2 is SVGAGI in the germline V gene (reference sequence). In DNA form, the CDR3 reads TGTGCCAGCAGCAAGATCCCCAGATCGGGACTAGCGGGGTCCTACAATGAGCAGTTCTTC. The encoded protein is CASSKIPRSGLAGSYNEQFF.

V usage is TRBV30 and J usage is TRBJ2-3; TRBD1 matches 9 bases. V gave up 5 bases and J gave up 9 bases; unmatched junction bases: 9. CDR3 length: 13 amino acids. Germline CDR1 reads GTSNPN; CDR2 reads SVGIG (reference sequence). Written as DNA, the CDR3 is TGTGCCTGGTTCGGACAGGGGCAAAGGACGCAGTATTTT. The encoded protein is CAWFGQGQRTQYF. Looking up the rest from reference TRBV30 and TRBJ2-3 gives the full variable domain: SQTIHQWPATLVQPVGSPLSLECTVEGTSNPNLYWYRQAAGRGLQLLFYSVGIGQISSEVPQNLSASRPQDRQFILSSKKLLLSDSGFYLCAWFGQGQRTQYFGPGTRLTVL.

The rearrangement links TRBV12-3 or TRBV12-4 to TRBJ2-3; D remains unclear. V dropped 6 bases and J dropped 10 bases, with 14 bases sitting between them. This CDR3 is built from 12 residues. CDR3 residues: CASSRISGPQYF. Written as DNA, the CDR3 is TGTGCCAGCAGCCGAATATCCGGTCCGCAGTATTTT.

V is TRBV10-1 and J is TRBJ2-7, with 7 positions matching TRBD1. The V and J ends lost 3 bases and 6 bases, in that order; junction bases with no gene match: 5. The germline gives CDR1 WNHNN, CDR2 SYGVQD (reference sequence). The length of the CDR3 is 13 residues. The CDR3 loop is CASSDRQGGEQYV. CDR3 DNA: TGCGCCAGCAGTGACCGACAGGGTGGCGAGCAGTACGTC.

This clone showed up just once. The CDR3: CATQLAGGRDEQFF. In nucleotides, the CDR3 is TGTGCCACCCAACTAGCGGGGGGTAGAGATGAGCAGTTCTTC. The gene calls are TRBV24-1 and TRBJ2-1; 12 bases map to TRBD2. Per germline, CDR1 KGHDR and CDR2 SFDVKD. The length of the CDR3 is 14 residues. V gave up 9 bases and J gave up 8 bases; unmatched junction bases: 7.

The DNA of the CDR3 is TGTGCCAGCTCCCCCTTATCAGGGGGGGTCTTCTCCTACAATGAGCAGTTCTTC. It specifies CASSPLSGGVFSYNEQFF. The chain combines TRBV18 with TRBJ2-1; the D call may be TRBD1 or TRBD2 (7 bases each). Germline lookup yields CDR1 KGHSH and CDR2 LQKENI. Trimming pared 6 bases from V and 0 bases from J, leaving 21 bases between. CDR3 size: 18 residues.

The chain carries TRBV30 and TRBJ1-2; 7 bases align to TRBD1. There are 13 residues in the CDR3. Germline trimming cut 4 bases from V and 4 bases from J; bases unmatched to any gene: 6. CDR1 is GTSNPN and CDR2 is SVGIG in the germline V gene (reference sequence). The CDR3: CAWTGQPFYGYTF. As DNA, the CDR3 is TGTGCCTGGACGGGACAGCCCTTCTATGGCTACACCTTC.

This rearrangement joins TRBV5-1 to TRBJ2-3; D is unclear. The V and J ends lost 5 bases and 2 bases respectively, with 9 bases between them. CDR3 length: 13 residues. Germline lookup yields CDR1 SGHRS and CDR2 YFSETQ. The CDR3 DNA reads as TGCGCCAGCAGGGTAGGGATCACAGATACGCAGTATTTT. It codes for CASRVGITDTQYF. The variable domain in full, with the rest retrieved from reference TRBV5-1 and TRBJ2-3, is KAGVTQTPRYLIKTRGQQVTLSCSPISGHRSVSWYQQTPGQGLQFLFEYFSETQRNKGNFPGRFSGRQFSNSRSEMNVSTLELGDSALYLCASRVGITDTQYFGPGTRLTVL.

This clone occurred a few times. This chain connects TRBV6-5 to TRBJ1-1; D is undetermined. Germline values: CDR1 MNHEY, CDR2 SVGAGI. V dropped 6 bases and J dropped 5 bases, with 10 bases sitting between them. This CDR3 comprises 12 residues. In DNA form, the CDR3 reads TGTGCCAGCAGAAAGGGAGAAACTGAAGCTTTCTTT. The encoded protein is CASRKGETEAFF.

J is TRBJ2-3 and V is TRBV6-2 or TRBV6-3, with D possibly TRBD1 on 6 matching bases. V lost 2 bases, J lost 2 bases, and 11 bases lay in between. This CDR3 comprises 15 residues. CDR1 is MNHEY and CDR2 is SVGEGT in the germline V gene. The CDR3: CASSYGGFNTDTQYF. Written as DNA, the CDR3 is TGTGCCAGCAGTTACGGGGGCTTTAACACAGATACGCAGTATTTT.

Only a few counts were recorded for this clone. V gene TRBV6-1 combines with J gene TRBJ2-1; D ambiguous. Germline lookup yields CDR1 MNHNS and CDR2 SASEGT. This CDR3 region has 14 residues. The V end was cut by 4 bases, the J end by 6 bases, with 13 bases between. As DNA, the CDR3 is TGTGCCAGCAGTGGAGCTGGACGCCCCAATGAGCAGTTCTTC. Translating gives CASSGAGRPNEQFF.

This chain joins TRBV29-1 and TRBJ1-1, with D possibly matching TRBD1 (5 bases). V lost 4 bases, J lost 6 bases, and 18 bases lay in between. Looked up from germline, CDR1 is SQVTM and CDR2 is ANQGSEA. The CDR3 sequence is 14 residues long. CDR3 coding DNA: TGCAGCGTTGCAAGGCCCGACAGACCCCCTGAAGCTTTCTTT. Translated, it gives CSVARPDRPPEAFF.

This clone occurred a few times. The genes are TRBV4-1 and TRBJ1-2; 7 bases map to TRBD1. Per germline, CDR1 MGHRA and CDR2 YSYEKL. This CDR3 contains 14 residues. The trim removed 5 bases at V and 4 bases at J, leaving 7 bases unmatched. CDR3 residues: CASSSTGESYGYTF. The CDR3 coding sequence is TGCGCCAGCAGCTCTACAGGGGAGAGCTATGGCTACACCTTC.

The rearrangement uses TRBV12-3 or TRBV12-4 and TRBJ1-2, with D possibly being TRBD1 (6 bases). V was cut by 8 bases and J by 4 bases, with 14 bases left in between. This CDR3 comprises 13 residues. Written as DNA, the CDR3 is TGTGCCAGCGGGCCAGGGGCCCGCTATGGCTACACCTTC. This encodes CASGPGARYGYTF.

The chain links TRBV28 to TRBJ1-5; 9 nucleotides agree with TRBD1. The CDR3 has 16 amino acids. CDR1 is MDHEN and CDR2 is SYDVKM in the germline V gene. V shed 3 bases, J shed 7 bases, and the junction held 10 bases outside the gene matches. CDR3 sequence (DNA): TGTGCCAGCAGTTTGCTCGGGACAGGGAAGGAACAGCCCCAGCATTTT. The encoded protein is CASSLLGTGKEQPQHF.

The J gene is TRBJ2-7, the V gene TRBV5-1; D may be TRBD1 or TRBD2 (5 bases each). There are 14 residues in the CDR3. Germline V gene data show CDR1 as SGHRS and CDR2 as YFSETQ. Trimming took 1 base from V and 7 from J, leaving 15 bases between them. CDR3 residues: CASSLSGATGEQYV. CDR3 in DNA: TGCGCCAGCAGCTTGTCCGGGGCCACGGGAGAGCAGTACGTC.

The chain recombines TRBV6-5 with TRBJ2-5; 8 nucleotides align to TRBD1. Trimming at V came to 7 bases and at J to 5 bases, leaving 12 bases not matched to a gene. The CDR3 totals 15 residues. CDR1 is MNHEY and CDR2 is SVGAGI in the germline V gene. CDR3 sequence: CASTGFRTGHETQYF. In DNA form, the CDR3 reads TGTGCCAGCACGGGTTTCAGGACAGGGCACGAGACCCAGTACTTC.

This chain connects TRBV28 to TRBJ1-4; possible D gene TRBD1, 5 bases. V lost 8 bases and J 4 bases, leaving 20 bases between the germline ends. The CDR3 totals 16 residues. The germline gives CDR1 MDHEN, CDR2 SYDVKM. The CDR3 sequence is CASALRMGVINEKLFF. CDR3 in DNA: TGTGCCAGCGCCCTCCGGATGGGGGTCATTAATGAAAAACTGTTTTTT.

The CDR3 DNA reads TGTGCCAGCAGCACCGACAGGAACACTGAAGCTTTCTTT. Residues: CASSTDRNTEAFF. V and J are TRBV7-2 and TRBJ1-1; TRBD1 is a possible D gene (5 bases). The V gene lost 5 bases and the J gene lost 1 base, with 8 bases spanning the gap. The CDR3 sequence is 13 residues long. Germline loops: CDR1 SGHTA, CDR2 FQGNSA. The complete variable domain, with remaining parts taken from reference TRBV7-2 and TRBJ1-1, reads GAGVSQSPSNKVTEKGKDVELRCDPISGHTALYWYRQSLGQGLEFLIYFQGNSAPDKSGLPSDRFSAERTGGSVSTLTIQRTQQEDSAVYLCASSTDRNTEAFFGQGTRLTVV.

The chain employs TRBV12-5 and TRBJ2-5, with D perhaps given as TRBD1 or TRBD2 (5 bases each). V gave up 6 bases and J gave up 8 bases, with 13 bases separating them. From germline, CDR1 is LGHNT and CDR2 FRNRAP. CDR3 size: 12 residues. CDR3 sequence (DNA): TGTGCTAGTGGAACAGGTGGGAGAACCCAGTACTTC. This codes for CASGTGGRTQYF.

The rearrangement uses TRBV18 and TRBJ2-3, with 8 bases fitting TRBD2. The CDR3 covers 16 residues. Germline values: CDR1 KGHSH, CDR2 LQKENI. J was trimmed by 0 bases and V by 1 base; bases with no gene match: 3. CDR3 residues: CASSPLSGGSTDTQYF. CDR3 DNA sequence: TGTGCCAGCTCACCACTTTCGGGGGGGAGCACAGATACGCAGTATTTT.

The V gene is TRBV28, the J gene TRBJ2-3; a possible D gene is TRBD2 (6 bases). CDR1 and CDR2 (germline): MDHEN, SYDVKM. V lost 3 bases, J lost 4 bases, and 14 bases lay in between. The CDR3 is made up of 15 amino acids. CDR3 bases: TGTGCCAGCAGTTTCCTGACCAGCGGGCCAGATACGCAGTATTTT. Translated, it gives CASSFLTSGPDTQYF.

This chain uses TRBV18 with TRBJ1-2; a possible D gene is TRBD1 (5 bases). CDR1 and CDR2 from the germline V gene are KGHSH and LQKENI. The ends were cut back, 3 bases at V and 7 bases at J, with 12 bases in the middle. The CDR3 consists of 13 residues. The CDR3 DNA sequence: TGTGCCAGCTCACCGGATCAGGGATCTGGCTACACCTTC. Encoded protein: CASSPDQGSGYTF.

In this sample, this clone turned up a few times. The chain carries TRBV5-1 and TRBJ1-1; the D gene is possibly TRBD1 (6 bases). The CDR3 is made up of 12 amino acids. Germline CDR1 is SGHRS and CDR2 is YFSETQ. Trimming left V 5 bases short and J 7 bases short, with 12 bases between. CDR3 in DNA: TGCGCCAGCAGGGGGGGGGCCGATGAAGCTTTCTTT. Residues: CASRGGADEAFF. Full variable domain (remainder filled in from reference TRBV5-1 and TRBJ1-1): KAGVTQTPRYLIKTRGQQVTLSCSPISGHRSVSWYQQTPGQGLQFLFEYFSETQRNKGNFPGRFSGRQFSNSRSEMNVSTLELGDSALYLCASRGGADEAFFGQGTRLTVV.

The V gene is TRBV19, the J gene TRBJ2-2, with 7 bases lining up with TRBD1. This CDR3 has 16 residues. Trimming at V came to 5 bases and at J to 5 bases, leaving 11 bases not matched to a gene. Germline CDR1 LNHDA, CDR2 SQIVND (reference sequence). The CDR3 spells CASSLGRTGLTGELFF. CDR3 DNA: TGTGCCAGTAGTTTAGGAAGGACAGGCTTAACCGGGGAGCTGTTTTTT.

The chain joins TRBV19 to TRBJ2-1; TRBD2 aligns across 12 bases. With 4 bases clipped from V and 1 base from J, the junction kept 2 bases outside the gene matches. Per germline, CDR1 LNHDA and CDR2 SQIVND (reference sequence). The CDR3 has 16 amino acids. The CDR3 coding sequence is TGTGCCAGTAGTAGACTAGCGGGGGAGTCCTACAATGAGCAGTTCTTC. Its translation: CASSRLAGESYNEQFF.

The rearrangement uses TRBV28 and TRBJ2-2; 13 bases align to TRBD2. The V segment lost 7 bases and the J segment 0 bases; nucleotides outside the gene matches: 5. From germline, CDR1 is MDHEN and CDR2 SYDVKM. CDR3 length: 17 residues. The CDR3 DNA reads TGTGCCAGCATCACGGGACTAGCGGGGACGAACACCGGGGAGCTGTTTTTT. Its translation: CASITGLAGTNTGELFF. Using reference TRBV28 and TRBJ2-2 for the parts outside the CDR3, the full variable domain is DVKVTQSSRYLVKRTGEKVFLECVQDMDHENMFWYRQDPGLGLRLIYFSYDVKMKEKGDIPEGYSVSREKKERFSLILESASTNQTSMYLCASITGLAGTNTGELFFGEGSRLTVL.

The CDR3 region is CASSFGQGATGELFF. DNA of the CDR3: TGCGCCAGCAGCTTCGGACAGGGGGCAACCGGGGAGCTGTTTTTT. The chain couples TRBV5-1 to TRBJ2-2, with 11 bases matching TRBD1. CDR3 length equals 15 residues. J gave up 5 bases and V 2 bases, and 2 bases lay outside the gene matches. The germline gives CDR1 SGHRS, CDR2 YFSETQ.

This sequence joins TRBV2 and TRBJ1-5; no reliable D call. Germline assignment: CDR1 SNHLY and CDR2 FYNNEI. CDR3 size: 12 residues. V shed 5 bases and J shed 7 bases, with 9 bases lying between them. This CDR3 is CASSTPRQPQHF. CDR3 in DNA: TGTGCCAGCAGTACCCCCCGGCAGCCCCAGCATTTT.